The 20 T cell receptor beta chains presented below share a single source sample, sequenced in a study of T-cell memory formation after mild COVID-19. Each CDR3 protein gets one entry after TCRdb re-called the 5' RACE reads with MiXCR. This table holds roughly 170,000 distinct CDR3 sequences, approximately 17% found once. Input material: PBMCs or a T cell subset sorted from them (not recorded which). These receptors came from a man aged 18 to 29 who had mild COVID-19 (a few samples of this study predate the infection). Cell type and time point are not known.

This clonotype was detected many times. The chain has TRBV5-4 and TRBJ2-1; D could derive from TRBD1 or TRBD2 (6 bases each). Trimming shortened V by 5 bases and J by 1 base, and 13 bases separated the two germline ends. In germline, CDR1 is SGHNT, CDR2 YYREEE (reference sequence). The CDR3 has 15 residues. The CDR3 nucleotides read TGTGCCAGCAGGAGGGGGGCCAGTTCCTACAATGAGCAGTTCTTC. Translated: CASRRGASSYNEQFF. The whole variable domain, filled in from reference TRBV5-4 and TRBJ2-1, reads ETGVTQSPTHLIKTRGQQVTLRCSSQSGHNTVSWYQQALGQGPQFIFQYYREEENGRGNFPPRFSGLQFPNYSSELNVNALELDDSALYLCASRRGASSYNEQFFGPGTRLTVL.

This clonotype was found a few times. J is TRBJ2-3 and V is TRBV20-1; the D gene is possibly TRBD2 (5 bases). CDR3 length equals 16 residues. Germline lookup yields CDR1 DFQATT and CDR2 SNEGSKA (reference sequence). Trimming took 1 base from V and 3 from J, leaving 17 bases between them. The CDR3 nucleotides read TGCAGTGCTAGAGGAGTATCGGGGTCCCCGACAGATACGCAGTATTTT. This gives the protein CSARGVSGSPTDTQYF.

This CDR3 is CASSPPSWETQYF. The DNA for the CDR3 is TGTGCCAGCTCACCACCCTCCTGGGAGACCCAGTACTTC. This chain connects TRBV18 to TRBJ2-5; D not resolved. CDR1 is KGHSH, CDR2 LQKENI, per germline. Deletions cut 0 bases from V and 5 bases from J, with 7 bases between. The CDR3 length is 13 residues.

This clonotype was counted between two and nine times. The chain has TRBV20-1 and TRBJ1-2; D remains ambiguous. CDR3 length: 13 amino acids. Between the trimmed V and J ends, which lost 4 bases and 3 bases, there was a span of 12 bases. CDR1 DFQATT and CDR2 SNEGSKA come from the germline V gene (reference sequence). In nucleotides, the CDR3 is TGCAGTGCTACAGACGACCGGGACTATGGCTACACCTTC. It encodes CSATDDRDYGYTF.

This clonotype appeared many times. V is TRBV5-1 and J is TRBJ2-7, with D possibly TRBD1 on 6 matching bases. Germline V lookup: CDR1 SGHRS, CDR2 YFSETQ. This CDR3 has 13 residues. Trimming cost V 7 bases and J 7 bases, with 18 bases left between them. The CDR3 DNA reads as TGCGCCAGCGGCCGGGACACCATGTCTGAGCAGTACGTC. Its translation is CASGRDTMSEQYV.

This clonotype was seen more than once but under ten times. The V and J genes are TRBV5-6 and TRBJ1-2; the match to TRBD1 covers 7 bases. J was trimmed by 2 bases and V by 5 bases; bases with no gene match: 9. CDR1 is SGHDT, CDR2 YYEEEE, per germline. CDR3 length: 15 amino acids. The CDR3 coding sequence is TGTGCCAGCAGAGTCAGACAGGGACAGAACTATGGCTACACCTTC. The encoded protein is CASRVRQGQNYGYTF.

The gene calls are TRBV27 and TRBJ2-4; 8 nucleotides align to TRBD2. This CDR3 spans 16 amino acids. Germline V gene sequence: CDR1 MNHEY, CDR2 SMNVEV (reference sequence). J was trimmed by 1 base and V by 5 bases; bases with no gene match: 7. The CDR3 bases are TGTGCCAGCAGTGTACTTAGCGGGGCGGCCAAAAACATTCAGTACTTC. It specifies CASSVLSGAAKNIQYF.

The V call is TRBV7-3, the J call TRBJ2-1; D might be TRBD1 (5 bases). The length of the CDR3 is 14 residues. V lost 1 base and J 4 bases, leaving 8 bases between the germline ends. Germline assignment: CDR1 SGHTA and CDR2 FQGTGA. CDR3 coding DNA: TGTGCCAGCAGCTTAAGGGGCTATTACAATGAGCAGTTCTTC. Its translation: CASSLRGYYNEQFF. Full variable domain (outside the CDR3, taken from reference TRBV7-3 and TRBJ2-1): GAGVSQTPSNKVTEKGKYVELRCDPISGHTALYWYRQSLGQGPEFLIYFQGTGAADDSGLPNDRFFAVRPEGSVSTLKIQRTERGDSAVYLCASSLRGYYNEQFFGPGTRLTVL.

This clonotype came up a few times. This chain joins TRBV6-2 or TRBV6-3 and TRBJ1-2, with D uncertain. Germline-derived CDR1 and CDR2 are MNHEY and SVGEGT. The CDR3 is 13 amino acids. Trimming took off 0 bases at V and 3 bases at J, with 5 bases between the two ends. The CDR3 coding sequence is TGTGCCAGCAGTTACTCGGCTGACTATGGCTACACCTTC. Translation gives CASSYSADYGYTF.

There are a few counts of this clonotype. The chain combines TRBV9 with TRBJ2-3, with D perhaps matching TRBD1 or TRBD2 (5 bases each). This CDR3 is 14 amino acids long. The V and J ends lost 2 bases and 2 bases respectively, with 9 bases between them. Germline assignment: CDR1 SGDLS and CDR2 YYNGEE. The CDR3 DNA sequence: TGTGCCAGCAGCGTGGGGGAACTCACAGATACGCAGTATTTT. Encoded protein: CASSVGELTDTQYF.

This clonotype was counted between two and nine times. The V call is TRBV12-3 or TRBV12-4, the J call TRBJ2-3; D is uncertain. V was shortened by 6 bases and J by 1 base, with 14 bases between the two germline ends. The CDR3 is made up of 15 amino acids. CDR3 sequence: CASSPTSWGTDTQYF. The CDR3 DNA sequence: TGTGCCAGCAGCCCAACATCATGGGGCACAGATACGCAGTATTTT.

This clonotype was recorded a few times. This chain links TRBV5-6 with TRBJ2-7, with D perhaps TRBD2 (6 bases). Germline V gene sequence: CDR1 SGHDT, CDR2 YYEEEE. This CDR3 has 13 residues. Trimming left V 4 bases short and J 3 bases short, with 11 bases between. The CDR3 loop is CASSPTDYYEQYF. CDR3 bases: TGTGCCAGCAGCCCCACGGACTACTACGAGCAGTACTTC.

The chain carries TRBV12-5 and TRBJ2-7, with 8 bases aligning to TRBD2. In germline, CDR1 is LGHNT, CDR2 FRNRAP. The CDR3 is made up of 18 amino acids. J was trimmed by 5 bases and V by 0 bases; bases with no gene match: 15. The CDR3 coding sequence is TGTGCTAGTGGTTTGGTACGCTTAAACGGACTAGCTCCTCACGAGCAGTACGTC. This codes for CASGLVRLNGLAPHEQYV.

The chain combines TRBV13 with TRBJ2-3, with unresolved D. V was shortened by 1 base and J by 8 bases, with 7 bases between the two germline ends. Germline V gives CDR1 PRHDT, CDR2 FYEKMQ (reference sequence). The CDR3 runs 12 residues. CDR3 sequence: CASSLALSTQYF. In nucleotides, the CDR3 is TGTGCCAGCAGCTTAGCGCTGAGTACGCAGTATTTT.

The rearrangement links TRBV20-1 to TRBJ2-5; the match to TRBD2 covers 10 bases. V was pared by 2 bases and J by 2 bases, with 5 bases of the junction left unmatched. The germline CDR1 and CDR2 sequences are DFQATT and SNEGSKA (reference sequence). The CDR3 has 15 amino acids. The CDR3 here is CSARPGTSAQETQYF. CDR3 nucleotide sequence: TGCAGTGCTAGACCGGGGACTAGCGCTCAAGAGACCCAGTACTTC.

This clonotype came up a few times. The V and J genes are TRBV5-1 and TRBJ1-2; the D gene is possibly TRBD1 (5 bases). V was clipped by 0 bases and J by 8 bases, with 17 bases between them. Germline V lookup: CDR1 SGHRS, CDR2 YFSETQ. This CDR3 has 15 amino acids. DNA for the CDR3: TGCGCCAGCAGCTTGGAGACGGAGGGGTGGATCGGCTACACCTTC. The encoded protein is CASSLETEGWIGYTF.

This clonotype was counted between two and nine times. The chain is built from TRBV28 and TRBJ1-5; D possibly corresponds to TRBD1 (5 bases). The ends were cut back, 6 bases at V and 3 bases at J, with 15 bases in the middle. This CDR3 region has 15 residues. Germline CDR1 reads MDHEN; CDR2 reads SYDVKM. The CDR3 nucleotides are TGTGCCAGCAGCCTCGCGGGACGGCTCAATCAGCCCCAGCATTTT. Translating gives CASSLAGRLNQPQHF.

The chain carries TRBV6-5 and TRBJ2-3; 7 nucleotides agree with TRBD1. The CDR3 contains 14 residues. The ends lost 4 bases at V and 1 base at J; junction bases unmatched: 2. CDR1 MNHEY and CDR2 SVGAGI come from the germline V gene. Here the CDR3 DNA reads TGTGCCAGCAGTTCGGGGACAGGCACAGATACGCAGTATTTT. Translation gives CASSSGTGTDTQYF.

CDR3 sequence reads: CAIKGGQETQYF. The CDR3 DNA sequence: TGTGCCATCAAAGGAGGCCAAGAGACCCAGTACTTC. The chain carries TRBV10-3 and TRBJ2-5; the D gene is possibly TRBD2 (5 bases). Germline V CDR1 and CDR2: ENHRY, SYGVKD. V was trimmed by 7 bases and J by 1 base, leaving 7 bases between them. CDR3 length: 12 residues.

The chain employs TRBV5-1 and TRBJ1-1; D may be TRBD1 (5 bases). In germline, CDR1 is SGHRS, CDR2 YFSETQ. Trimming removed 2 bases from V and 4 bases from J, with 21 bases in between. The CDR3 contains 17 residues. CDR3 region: CASSFTGGTGGRTEAFF. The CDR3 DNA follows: TGCGCCAGCAGCTTTACTGGTGGAACAGGCGGGCGCACTGAAGCTTTCTTT.